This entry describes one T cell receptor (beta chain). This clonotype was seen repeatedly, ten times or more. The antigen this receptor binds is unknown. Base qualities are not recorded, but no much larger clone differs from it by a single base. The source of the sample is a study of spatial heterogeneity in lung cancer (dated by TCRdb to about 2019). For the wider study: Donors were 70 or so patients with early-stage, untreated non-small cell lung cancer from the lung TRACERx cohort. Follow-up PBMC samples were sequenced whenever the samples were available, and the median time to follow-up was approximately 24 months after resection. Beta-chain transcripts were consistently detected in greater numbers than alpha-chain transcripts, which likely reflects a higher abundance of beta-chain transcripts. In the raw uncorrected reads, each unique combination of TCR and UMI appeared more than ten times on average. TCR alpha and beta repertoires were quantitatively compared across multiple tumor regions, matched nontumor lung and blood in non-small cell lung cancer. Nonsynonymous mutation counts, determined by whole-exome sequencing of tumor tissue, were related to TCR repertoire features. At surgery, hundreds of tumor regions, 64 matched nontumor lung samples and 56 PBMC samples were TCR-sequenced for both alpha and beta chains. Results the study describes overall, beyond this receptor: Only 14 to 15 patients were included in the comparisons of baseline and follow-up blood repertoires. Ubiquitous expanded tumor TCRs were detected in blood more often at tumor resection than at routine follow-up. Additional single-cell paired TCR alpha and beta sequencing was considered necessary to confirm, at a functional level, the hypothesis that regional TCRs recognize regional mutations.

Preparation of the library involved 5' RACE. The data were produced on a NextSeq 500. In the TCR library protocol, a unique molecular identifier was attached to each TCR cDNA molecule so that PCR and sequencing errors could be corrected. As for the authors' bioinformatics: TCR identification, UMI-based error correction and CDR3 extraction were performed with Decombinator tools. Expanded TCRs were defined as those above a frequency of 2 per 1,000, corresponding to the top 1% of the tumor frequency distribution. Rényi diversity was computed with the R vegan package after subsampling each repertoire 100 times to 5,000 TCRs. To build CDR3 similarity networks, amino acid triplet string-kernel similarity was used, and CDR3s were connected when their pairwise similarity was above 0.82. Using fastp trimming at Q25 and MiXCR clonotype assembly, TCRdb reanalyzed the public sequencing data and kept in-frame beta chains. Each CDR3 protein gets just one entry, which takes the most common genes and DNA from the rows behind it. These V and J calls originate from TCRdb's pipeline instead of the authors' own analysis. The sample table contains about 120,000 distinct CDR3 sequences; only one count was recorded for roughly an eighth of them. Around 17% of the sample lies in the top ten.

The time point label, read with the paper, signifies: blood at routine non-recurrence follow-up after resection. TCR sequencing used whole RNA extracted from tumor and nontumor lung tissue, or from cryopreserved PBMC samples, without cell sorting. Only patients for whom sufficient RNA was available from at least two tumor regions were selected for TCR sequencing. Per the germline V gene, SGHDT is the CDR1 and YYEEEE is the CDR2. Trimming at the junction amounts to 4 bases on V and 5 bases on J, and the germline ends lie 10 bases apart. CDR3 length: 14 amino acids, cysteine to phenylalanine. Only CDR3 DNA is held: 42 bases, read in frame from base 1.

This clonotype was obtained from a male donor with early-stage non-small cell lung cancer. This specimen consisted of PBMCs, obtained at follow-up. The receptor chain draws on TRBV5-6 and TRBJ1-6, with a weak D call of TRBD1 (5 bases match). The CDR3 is CASSKGRNNSPLHF. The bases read TGTGCCAGCAGCAAGGGACGGAATAATTCACCCCTCCACTTT.